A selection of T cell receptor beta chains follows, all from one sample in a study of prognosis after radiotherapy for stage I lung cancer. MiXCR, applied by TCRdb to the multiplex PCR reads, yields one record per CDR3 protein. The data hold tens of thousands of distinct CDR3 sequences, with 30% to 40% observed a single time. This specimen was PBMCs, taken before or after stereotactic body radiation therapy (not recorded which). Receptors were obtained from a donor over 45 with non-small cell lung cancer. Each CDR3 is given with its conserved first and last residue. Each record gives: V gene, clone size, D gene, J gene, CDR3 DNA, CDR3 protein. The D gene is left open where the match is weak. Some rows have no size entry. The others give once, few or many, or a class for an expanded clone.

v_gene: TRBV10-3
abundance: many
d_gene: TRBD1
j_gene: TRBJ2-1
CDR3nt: TGTGCCATCAGTAGCGGGACAGGGATCTACAATGAGCAGTTCTTC
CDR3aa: CAISSGTGIYNEQFF

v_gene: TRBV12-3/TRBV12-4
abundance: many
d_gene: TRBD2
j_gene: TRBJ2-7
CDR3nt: TGTGCCAGCAGTCCGACTAGCGGGATTACCTACGAGCAGTACTTC
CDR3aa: CASSPTSGITYEQYF

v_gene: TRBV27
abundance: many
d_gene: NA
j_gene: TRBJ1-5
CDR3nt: TGTGCCAGCACCCCCTTTGGTGGGTATAGGAGCAATCAGCCCCAGCATTTT
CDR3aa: CASTPFGGYRSNQPQHF

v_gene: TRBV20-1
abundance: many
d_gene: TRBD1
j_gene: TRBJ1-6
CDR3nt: TGCAGTGCGGGTGGGACAGAAACTAATTCACCCCTCCACTTT
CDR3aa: CSAGGTETNSPLHF

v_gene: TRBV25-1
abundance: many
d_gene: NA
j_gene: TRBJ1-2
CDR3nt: TGTGCCAGCAGTGAGGGAGTAGGATCTAACTATGGCTACACCTTC
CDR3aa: CASSEGVGSNYGYTF

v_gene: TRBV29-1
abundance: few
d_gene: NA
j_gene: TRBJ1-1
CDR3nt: TGCAGCGTTGTTAACGCGTTAACGAACACTGAAGCTTTCTTT
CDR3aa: CSVVNALTNTEAFF

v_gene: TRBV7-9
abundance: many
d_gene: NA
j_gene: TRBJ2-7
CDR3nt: TGTGCCAGCGGACTGACGAACGAGCAGTACTTC
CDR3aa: CASGLTNEQYF

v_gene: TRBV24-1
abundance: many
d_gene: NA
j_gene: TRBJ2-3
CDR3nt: TGTGCCACCAGTGATCGGCTGGGGAGCACAGATACGCAGTATTTT
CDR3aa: CATSDRLGSTDTQYF

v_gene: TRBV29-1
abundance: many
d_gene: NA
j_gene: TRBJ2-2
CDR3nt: TGCAGCGTTGATCCCGGGGGCGCGAACACCGGGGAGCTGTTTTTT
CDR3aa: CSVDPGGANTGELFF

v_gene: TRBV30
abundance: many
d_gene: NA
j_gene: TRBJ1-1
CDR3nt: TGTGCCTGGAGCCGTTGGGGTACCACTGAAGCTTTCTTT
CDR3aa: CAWSRWGTTEAFF

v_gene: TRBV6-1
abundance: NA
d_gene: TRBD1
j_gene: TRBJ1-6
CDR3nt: TGTGCCAGCCGAAAATGGCCGGGACAGGGGTTGTGGAATTCACCCCTCCACTTT
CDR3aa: CASRKWPGQGLWNSPLHF

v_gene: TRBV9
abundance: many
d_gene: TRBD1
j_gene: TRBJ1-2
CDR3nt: TGTGCCAGCAGCGTAGGTGCGGGACAGGGTGATGCTGGCTACACCTTC
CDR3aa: CASSVGAGQGDAGYTF

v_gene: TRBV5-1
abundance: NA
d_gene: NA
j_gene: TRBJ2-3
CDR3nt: TGCGCCAGCAGTACGACAGCGGGCACAGATACGCAGTATTTT
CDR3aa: CASSTTAGTDTQYF

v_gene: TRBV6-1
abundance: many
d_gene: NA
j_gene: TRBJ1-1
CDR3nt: TGTGCCAGCGCGCGGGAGGCGAGCACTGAAGCTTTCTTT
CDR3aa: CASAREASTEAFF

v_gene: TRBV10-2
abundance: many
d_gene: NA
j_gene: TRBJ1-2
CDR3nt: TGCGCCAGCAGTGAAAGGCTGCCACCTCCGGCTGGCTACACCTTC
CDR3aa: CASSERLPPPAGYTF

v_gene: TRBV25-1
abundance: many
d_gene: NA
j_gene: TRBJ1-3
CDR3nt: TGTGCCAGCAGTGACCCGGGTGGAAACACCATATATTTT
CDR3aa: CASSDPGGNTIYF

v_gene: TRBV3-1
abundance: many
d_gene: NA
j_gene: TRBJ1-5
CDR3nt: TGTGCCAGCAGCCAAGTTTTGGGCAGCAATCAGCCCCAGCATTTT
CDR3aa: CASSQVLGSNQPQHF

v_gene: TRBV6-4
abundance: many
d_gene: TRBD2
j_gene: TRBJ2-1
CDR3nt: TGTGCCAGCAGTGTAGCGGGGGGGCGCAATGAGCAGTTCTTC
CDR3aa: CASSVAGGRNEQFF

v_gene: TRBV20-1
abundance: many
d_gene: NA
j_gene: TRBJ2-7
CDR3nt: TGCAGTGCTAGGGACCCTCCCTACGAGCAGTACTTC
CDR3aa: CSARDPPYEQYF

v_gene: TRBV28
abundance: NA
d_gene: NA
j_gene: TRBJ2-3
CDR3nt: TGTGCCAGCAGTTTGGGGCGGAGGCACGACAAGGATACGCAGTATTTT
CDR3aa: CASSLGRRHDKDTQYF

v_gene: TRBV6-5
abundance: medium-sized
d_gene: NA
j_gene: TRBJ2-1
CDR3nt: TGTGCCAGCAGTTACTCGATGGGGGCGCATTACAATGAGCAGTTCTTC
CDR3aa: CASSYSMGAHYNEQFF

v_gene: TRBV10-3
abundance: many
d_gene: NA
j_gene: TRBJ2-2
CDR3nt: TGTGCCATCAGATCCCTCGGGAACACCGGGGAGCTGTTTTTT
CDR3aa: CAIRSLGNTGELFF

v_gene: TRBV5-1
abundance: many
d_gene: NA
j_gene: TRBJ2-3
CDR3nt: TGCGCCAGCAGCTTGCCGGACCATGCAGATACGCAGTATTTT
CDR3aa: CASSLPDHADTQYF

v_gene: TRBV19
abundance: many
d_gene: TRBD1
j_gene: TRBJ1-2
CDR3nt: TGTGCCAGTAGTATGGGCAGGGGGCGCATTGGGTATGGCTACACCTTC
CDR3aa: CASSMGRGRIGYGYTF

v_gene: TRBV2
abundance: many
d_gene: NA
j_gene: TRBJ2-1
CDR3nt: TGTGCCAGCACGGGGGACTACAATGAGCAGTTCTTC
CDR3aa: CASTGDYNEQFF

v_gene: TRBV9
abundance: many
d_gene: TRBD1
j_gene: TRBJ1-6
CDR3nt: TGTGCCAGCACACCCAGGGGGCTCGATAATTCACCCCTCCACTTT
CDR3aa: CASTPRGLDNSPLHF

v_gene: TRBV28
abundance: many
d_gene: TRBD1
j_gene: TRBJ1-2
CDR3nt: TGTGCCAGCAGTTCGAACAGGGGTGAGGCGAGCTATGGCTACACCTTC
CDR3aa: CASSSNRGEASYGYTF

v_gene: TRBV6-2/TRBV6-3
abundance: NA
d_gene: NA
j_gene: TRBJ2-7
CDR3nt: TGTGCCAGCAGTCATACGAGGGAATACGAGCAGTACTTC
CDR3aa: CASSHTREYEQYF

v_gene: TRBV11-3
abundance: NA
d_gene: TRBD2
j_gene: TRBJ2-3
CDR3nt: TGCGCCAGCAGTGAGCGGGGGAGCCCAGATACGCAGTATTTT
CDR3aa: CASSERGSPDTQYF

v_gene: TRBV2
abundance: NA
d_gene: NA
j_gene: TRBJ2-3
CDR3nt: TGTGCCATCACTGAGGTTTCTAGCACAGATACGCAGTATTTT
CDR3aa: CAITEVSSTDTQYF

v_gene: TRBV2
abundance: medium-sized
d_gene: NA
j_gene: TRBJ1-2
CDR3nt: TGTGCCAGCAGAATCTTCGGGTTGAACTATGGCTACACCTTC
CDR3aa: CASRIFGLNYGYTF

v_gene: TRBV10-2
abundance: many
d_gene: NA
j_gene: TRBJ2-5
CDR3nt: TGCGCCAGCTCTAACAGGGTTGAGACCCAGTACTTC
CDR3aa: CASSNRVETQYF

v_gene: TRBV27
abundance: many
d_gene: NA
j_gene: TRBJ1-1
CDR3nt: TGTGCCAGCAGTTATTCGGGAAACGGCAACACTGAAGCTTTCTTT
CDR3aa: CASSYSGNGNTEAFF

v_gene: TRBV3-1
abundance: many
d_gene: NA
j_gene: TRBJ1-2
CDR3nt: TGTGCCAGCAGCCAATTTTTGAGTAAGTCGAACTATGGCTACACCTTC
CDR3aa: CASSQFLSKSNYGYTF

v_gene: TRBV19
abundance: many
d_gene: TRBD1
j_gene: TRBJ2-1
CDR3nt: TGTGCCAGTAGTCCCGGCGCCTTCGGGACAGGCTACAATGAGCAGTTCTTC
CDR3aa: CASSPGAFGTGYNEQFF

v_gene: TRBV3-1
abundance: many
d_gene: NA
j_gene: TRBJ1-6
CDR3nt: TGTGCCAGCAGCCAAGAGGGGAGCGGGGGAGGTAATTCACCCCTCCACTTT
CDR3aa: CASSQEGSGGGNSPLHF

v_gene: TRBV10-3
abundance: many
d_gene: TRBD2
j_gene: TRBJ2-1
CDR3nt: TGTGCCATCAGTGGGCCGGGACTAGCCGGACACAATGAGCAGTTCTTC
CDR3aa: CAISGPGLAGHNEQFF

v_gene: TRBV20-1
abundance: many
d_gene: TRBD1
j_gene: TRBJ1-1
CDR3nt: TGCAGTGCTAGGGAGAAGGGGACAGGGCCCACTGAAGCTTTCTTT
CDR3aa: CSAREKGTGPTEAFF

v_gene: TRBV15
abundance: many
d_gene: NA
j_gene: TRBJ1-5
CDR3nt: TGTGCCACCAGCAGAGATCGCGGGGGCAGCAATCAGCCCCAGCATTTT
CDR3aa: CATSRDRGGSNQPQHF

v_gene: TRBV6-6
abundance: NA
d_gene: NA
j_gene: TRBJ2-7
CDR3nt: TGTGCCAGCAGTTACTCCCATGCAGGGTTTTACGAGCAGTACTTC
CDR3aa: CASSYSHAGFYEQYF

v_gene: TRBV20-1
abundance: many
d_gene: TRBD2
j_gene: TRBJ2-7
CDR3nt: TGCAGTGCTGGACGGGGGGGGGCCTCCTACGAGCAGTACTTC
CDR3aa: CSAGRGGASYEQYF

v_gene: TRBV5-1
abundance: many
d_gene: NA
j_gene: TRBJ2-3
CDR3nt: TGCGCCAGCAGCTTTGTAGATACGCAGTATTTT
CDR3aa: CASSFVDTQYF

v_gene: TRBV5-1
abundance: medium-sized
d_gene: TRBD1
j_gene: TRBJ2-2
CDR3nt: TGCGCCAGCAGCTTGGACGGGACAGGGTTGCCCGGGGAGCTGTTTTTT
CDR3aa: CASSLDGTGLPGELFF

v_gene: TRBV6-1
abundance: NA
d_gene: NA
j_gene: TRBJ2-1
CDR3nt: TGTGCCAGCAGTCCCTCCAGCGGTATGGAGGCCTACAATGAGCAGTTCTTC
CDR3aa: CASSPSSGMEAYNEQFF

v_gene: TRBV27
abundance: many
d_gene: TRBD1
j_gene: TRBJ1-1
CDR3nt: TGTGCCAGCAGTTGGGAGGGGGCCTGGACTGAAGCTTTCTTT
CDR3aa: CASSWEGAWTEAFF

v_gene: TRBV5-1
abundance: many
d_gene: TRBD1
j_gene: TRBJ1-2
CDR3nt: TGCGCCAGCAGCGAGGCAGGGGGAGACTATGGCTACACCTTC
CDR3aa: CASSEAGGDYGYTF

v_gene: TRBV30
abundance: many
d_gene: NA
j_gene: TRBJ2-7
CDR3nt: TGTGCCTGGAGTGTAGGCGGGAAGCAGTACTTC
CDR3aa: CAWSVGGKQYF

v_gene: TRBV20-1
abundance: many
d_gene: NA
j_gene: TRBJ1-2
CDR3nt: TGCAGTGCTAGGAGAAGCCCCCCCTTGTATGGCTACACCTTC
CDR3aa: CSARRSPPLYGYTF

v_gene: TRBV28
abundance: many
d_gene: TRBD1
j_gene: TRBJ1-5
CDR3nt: TGTGCCAGCAGCCCGTGGACAGGGGTATCCAATCAGCCCCAGCATTTT
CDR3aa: CASSPWTGVSNQPQHF

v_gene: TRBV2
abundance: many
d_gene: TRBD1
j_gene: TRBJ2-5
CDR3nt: TGTGCCAGCAGTGATACCCAGTTCGGACAGGCGGAGACCCAGTACTTC
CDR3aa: CASSDTQFGQAETQYF